The clone carrying this T cell receptor (beta chain) occurred a few times. The same CDR3 also results from other DNA sequences found in this sample. The CDR3 covers 14 residues. V lost 3 bases and J 0 bases, leaving 8 bases between the germline ends. The germline V gene encodes CDR1 SGDLS and CDR2 YYNGEE. This entry is derived from a study of blood T cell repertoires in COVID-19. Study at large: The samples span acute and convalescent COVID-19 from the United States, Italy and Spain. In each case, the material was cDNA or gDNA derived from T cells, B-cell-depleted T cells, or PBMCs.

Methods used by the authors: Reference gene primers were amplified, and this amplification served to estimate nucleated cell counts. The table came from immunoSEQ multiplex PCR; TCRdb's copy has only in-frame clones and leaves some out. That table gives V, J and clone size, and the DNA gave D and trimming. In the table there are 150,000 to 200,000 clones, 60% to 85% of which are singletons. The TCR was taken from a man between 65 and 85 years old with acute or convalescent COVID-19. The chain has TRBV9 and TRBJ2-3; perhaps TRBD2 as D (5 bases). Sequencing used peripheral blood. CDR3 sequence reads: CASSEGLSTDTQYF. Here the CDR3 DNA reads TGTGCCAGCAGCGAAGGACTCAGCACAGATACGCAGTATTTT.